The next 29 T cell receptor beta chains were all read from a single sample in a study of cytomegalovirus exposure and HLA in healthy donors. The PCR employed 60 Vbeta primers together with 13 Jbeta primers. TCRdb keeps only in-frame clones here, not all; method: immunoSEQ multiplex PCR. The sample lists approximately 120,000 clones; 75% to 85% were seen once. The specimen sequenced was PBMCs. All receptors derive from a man in his forties or fifties in good health and CMV-seronegative.

This chain uses TRBV10-3 with TRBJ2-5; 9 positions agree with TRBD1. The CDR3 totals 13 residues. The germline gives CDR1 ENHRY, CDR2 SYGVKD. The trim removed 4 bases at V and 3 bases at J, leaving 0 bases unmatched. CDR3 region: CAISGQGEETQYF. The CDR3 DNA reads as TGTGCCATCAGTGGACAGGGGGAAGAGACCCAGTACTTC.

The chain uses TRBV13 and TRBJ2-7, with 8 bases that match TRBD1. Germline lookup yields CDR1 PRHDT and CDR2 FYEKMQ (reference sequence). The CDR3 totals 14 residues. V trimming: 1 base; J trimming: 3 bases; junction bases outside the gene matches: 2. Written as DNA, the CDR3 is TGTGCCAGCAGCTTAGCAGGGGGCTTCTACGAGCAGTACTTC. Translated: CASSLAGGFYEQYF.

This clone was seen only a few times. This sequence joins TRBV25-1 and TRBJ1-5; maybe TRBD1 (5 bases). Germline-derived CDR1 and CDR2 are MGHDK and SYGVNS. The CDR3 is made up of 12 amino acids. Trimming stripped 6 bases from V and 2 bases from J, with 5 bases between. In nucleotides, the CDR3 is TGTGCCAGCAGGACAGGCAATCAGCCCCAGCATTTT. This encodes CASRTGNQPQHF.

The chain carries TRBV5-1 and TRBJ1-1, with a possible D match to TRBD1 (5 bases). Germline CDR1 reads SGHRS; CDR2 reads YFSETQ. The CDR3 is 15 residues long. V gave up 5 bases and J gave up 0 bases, with 14 bases separating them. CDR3 DNA: TGCGCCAGCAGGCCCACCGGGACTTTGAACACTGAAGCTTTCTTT. It encodes CASRPTGTLNTEAFF.

The table lists this clone with a few counts. The gene calls are TRBV5-4 and TRBJ1-2, with D possibly being TRBD1 (5 bases). The V gene's germline CDR1 is SGHNT and CDR2 YYREEE (reference sequence). V was cut by 6 bases and J by 8 bases, with 20 bases left in between. The CDR3 is 14 residues long. In nucleotides, the CDR3 is TGTGCCAGCACCAACGGGGGAGGAGGTGTGGGCTACACCTTC. Translation: CASTNGGGGVGYTF.

The V and J genes are TRBV7-6 and TRBJ2-1, with D perhaps TRBD2 (5 bases). The CDR3 loop spans 14 amino acids. The V gene's germline CDR1 is SGHVS and CDR2 FNYEAQ. V was trimmed by 1 base and J by 9 bases, leaving 13 bases between them. The chain's CDR3 is CASSLGTGKIEQFF. Written as DNA, the CDR3 is TGTGCCAGCAGCTTAGGGACGGGGAAAATTGAGCAGTTCTTC.

V usage is TRBV2 and J usage is TRBJ2-5, with 11 nucleotides matching TRBD2. V lost 11 bases and J lost 3; bases outside the gene matches: 5. The CDR3 consists of 13 residues. The germline V gene encodes CDR1 SNHLY and CDR2 FYNNEI. CDR3 in amino acids: CAWQTSGEETQYF. The DNA of the CDR3 is TGTGCCTGGCAGACTAGCGGGGAAGAGACCCAGTACTTC.

This chain joins TRBV6-1 and TRBJ2-7; TRBD2 matches 8 bases. This CDR3 comprises 14 residues. The germline V gene has CDR1 MNHNS and CDR2 SASEGT. Trimming at V came to 10 bases and at J to 2 bases, leaving 10 bases not matched to a gene. CDR3 in DNA: TGTGCCACCGAGCGGGGGAGAGAAGCCTACGAGCAGTACGTC. Translating gives CATERGREAYEQYV.

The genes are TRBV25-1 and TRBJ2-5; D is ambiguous. Trimming removed 1 base at V and 4 bases at J, with 19 bases between. The germline V gene encodes CDR1 MGHDK and CDR2 SYGVNS. The CDR3 is 17 residues long. This CDR3 is CASSESSGFPTSETQYF. The CDR3 DNA is TGTGCCAGCAGTGAATCCTCCGGGTTCCCCACTTCAGAGACCCAGTACTTC. The full variable domain, with the rest looked up from reference TRBV25-1 and TRBJ2-5, is EADIYQTPRYLVIGTGKKITLECSQTMGHDKMYWYQQDPGMELHLIHYSYGVNSTEKGDLSSESTVSRIRTEHFPLTLESARPSHTSQYLCASSESSGFPTSETQYFGPGTRLLVL.

Concerning this clone: Additional DNA sequences in this sample encode the identical CDR3. The rearrangement uses TRBV5-1 and TRBJ2-7, with D possibly being TRBD1 (6 bases). This CDR3 contains 14 residues. CDR1 and CDR2 from the germline V gene are SGHRS and YFSETQ. V was trimmed by 4 bases and J by 0 bases, leaving 11 bases between them. The CDR3 DNA reads TGCGCCAGCAGCCCCCCACAGGGCTCCTACGAGCAGTACTTC. This gives the protein CASSPPQGSYEQYF.

The chain carries TRBV9 and TRBJ2-6, with TRBD2 matching 7 bases. The CDR3 has 18 residues. The germline gives CDR1 SGDLS, CDR2 YYNGEE. V shed 4 bases and J 0 bases; nucleotides not matched to a gene: 10. The CDR3 loop reads CASSPRGGESSGANVLTF. CDR3 nucleotides: TGTGCCAGCAGCCCCCGCGGGGGAGAGAGCTCTGGGGCCAACGTCCTGACTTTC.

This chain links TRBV20-1 with TRBJ2-5, with D maybe TRBD2 (5 bases). Germline CDR1 is DFQATT and CDR2 is SNEGSKA (reference sequence). V lost 5 bases, J lost 1 base, and 5 bases lay in between. CDR3 length equals 11 residues. CDR3 sequence reads: CSARGQETQYF. Written as DNA, the CDR3 is TGCAGTGCTCGGGGCCAAGAGACCCAGTACTTC.

The CDR3 nucleotides are TGTGCCAGCAGCTCGGACAGGGTACCCAATGAGCAGTTCTTC. It yields the protein CASSSDRVPNEQFF. The rearrangement uses TRBV7-6 and TRBJ2-1; 8 positions agree with TRBD1. This CDR3 has 14 amino acids. Looked up from germline, CDR1 is SGHVS and CDR2 is FNYEAQ. The ends lost 4 bases at V and 6 bases at J; junction bases unmatched: 5.

The chain links TRBV2 to TRBJ1-6, with 7 bases that match TRBD1. The CDR3 contains 16 residues. V lost 7 bases to trimming and J lost 3 bases; unmatched junction nucleotides: 9. Germline assignment: CDR1 SNHLY and CDR2 FYNNEI. The DNA for the CDR3 is TGTGCCAGCATCCCGCCAGGACAGGACTATAATTCACCCCTCCACTTT. Residues: CASIPPGQDYNSPLHF.

Comments on this clone: One end of the junction fails to match germline, which may point to a read error. The chain carries TRBV7-9 and TRBJ1-2, with TRBD1 as a possible D gene (5 bases). CDR3 length: 13 residues. Looked up from germline, CDR1 is SEHNR and CDR2 is FQNEAQ (reference sequence). This CDR3 reads CSSSFAGLYGYTF. CDR3 DNA: TGTTCCAGCAGCTTCGCAGGGCTCTATGGCTACACCTTC. Filled out from reference TRBV7-9 and TRBJ1-2, the complete variable domain reads DTGVSQNPRHKITKRGQNVTFRCDPISEHNRLYWYRQTLGQGPEFLTYFQNEAQLEKSRLLSDRFSAERPKGSFSTLEIQRTEQGDSAMYLCSSSFAGLYGYTFGSGTRLTVV.

The V gene is TRBV7-9, the J gene TRBJ2-7, with TRBD2 matching 7 bases. The junction had 6 bases not matched to a gene; V was cut back by 1 base and J by 6 bases. This CDR3 comprises 14 residues. From germline, CDR1 is SEHNR and CDR2 FQNEAQ (reference sequence). CDR3 coding DNA: TGTGCCAGCAGCTTAGGAGCGACTAGCACCGAGCAGTACTTC. This translates into CASSLGATSTEQYF.

V is TRBV5-5 and J is TRBJ1-5; D may be TRBD1 (6 bases). Trimming shortened V by 3 bases and J by 4 bases, and 14 bases separated the two germline ends. Germline values: CDR1 SGHKS, CDR2 YYEKEE (reference sequence). CDR3 length equals 15 residues. This CDR3 is CASSSTGTKNQPQHF. The DNA of the CDR3 is TGTGCCAGCAGCTCGACAGGAACGAAAAATCAGCCCCAGCATTTT.

J is TRBJ1-5 and V is TRBV28, with D perhaps matching TRBD1 (5 bases). Germline CDR1 MDHEN, CDR2 SYDVKM. CDR3 length: 16 residues. The ends were cut back, 6 bases at V and 3 bases at J, with 18 bases in the middle. The CDR3 sequence: CASSLLGGEFNQPQHF. The CDR3 DNA reads as TGTGCCAGCAGCCTCCTCGGGGGGGAATTCAATCAGCCCCAGCATTTT.

V usage is TRBV19 and J usage is TRBJ1-4; 7 bases agree with TRBD1. The junction had 11 bases not matched to a gene; V was cut back by 4 bases and J by 0 bases. The CDR3 runs to 18 residues. The germline V gene encodes CDR1 LNHDA and CDR2 SQIVND (reference sequence). DNA of the CDR3: TGTGCCAGTAGTACCAAAGACAGGGCATTTGCAACTAATGAAAAACTGTTTTTT. Protein product: CASSTKDRAFATNEKLFF.

CDR3 in DNA: TGTGCCAGTAGTATAAGATGGGACAGCGGACTCGAGCAGTACGTC. This gives the protein CASSIRWDSGLEQYV. The V call is TRBV19, the J call TRBJ2-7, with 7 bases aligning to TRBD1. Germline V lookup: CDR1 LNHDA, CDR2 SQIVND (reference sequence). The CDR3 totals 15 residues. Trimming at V came to 2 bases and at J to 6 bases, leaving 10 bases not matched to a gene.

This clone was seen only a few times. The chain couples TRBV6-5 to TRBJ1-4, with D possibly TRBD1 on 6 matching bases. The germline V and J ends were trimmed by 0 bases and 8 bases, with 13 bases remaining between them. CDR3 length equals 15 residues. Germline V CDR1 and CDR2: MNHEY, SVGAGI. CDR3 loop: CASSYSSGTLEKLFF. The CDR3 DNA reads TGTGCCAGCAGTTACTCGTCAGGGACACTAGAAAAACTGTTTTTT.

The chain carries TRBV7-9 and TRBJ2-4; a weak D match, TRBD1 (6 bases). Trimming shortened V by 3 bases and J by 8 bases, and 14 bases separated the two germline ends. The CDR3 consists of 14 residues. Germline CDR1 reads SEHNR; CDR2 reads FQNEAQ (reference sequence). For the CDR3, the DNA is TGTGCCAGCAGCTTGGACAGCCAAAGGCACATTCAGTACTTC. Its translation is CASSLDSQRHIQYF.

The chain carries TRBV15 and TRBJ1-3; D uncertain. Trimming took off 8 bases at V and 3 bases at J, with 17 bases between the two ends. CDR1 LNHNV and CDR2 YYDKDF come from the germline V gene (reference sequence). The CDR3 is 15 amino acids. CDR3 bases: TGTGCCACCCGGATGGAGGCGGCGGATGGAAACACCATATATTTT. As protein: CATRMEAADGNTIYF.

This chain joins TRBV4-1 and TRBJ1-5; 7 bases agree with TRBD1. The CDR3 is made up of 14 amino acids. The J segment lost 3 bases and the V segment lost 6 bases, leaving 5 bases of the junction unmatched. Germline CDR1 MGHRA, CDR2 YSYEKL. The CDR3 nucleotides read TGCGCCAGCAGACAACAGGGGATCAATCAGCCCCAGCATTTT. It is translated as CASRQQGINQPQHF.

CDR3 in DNA: TGTGCCAGCAGCCCAGGACTAGCGGGTTCGGATACGCAGTATTTT. Its translation: CASSPGLAGSDTQYF. The rearrangement joins TRBV7-9 to TRBJ2-3; TRBD2 matches 11 bases. With V trimmed by 5 bases and J by 6 bases, 7 bases remained unmatched. The CDR3 is 15 residues long. From germline, CDR1 is SEHNR and CDR2 FQNEAQ (reference sequence).

A single count supports this clone. The genes are TRBV7-9 and TRBJ2-2; maybe TRBD2 (5 bases). The germline V and J ends were trimmed by 5 bases and 6 bases, with 13 bases remaining between them. The CDR3 covers 14 residues. Germline V gene data show CDR1 as SEHNR and CDR2 as FQNEAQ (reference sequence). CDR3 residues: CASSDARGAGELFF. CDR3 nucleotide sequence: TGTGCCAGCAGCGACGCCCGGGGAGCCGGGGAGCTGTTTTTT.

J is TRBJ2-2 and V is TRBV5-4, with D uncertain. Germline CDR1 reads SGHNT; CDR2 reads YYREEE (reference sequence). The CDR3 has 14 amino acids. Trimming stripped 0 bases from V and 1 base from J, with 4 bases between. CDR3 sequence: CASSLARNTGELFF. The CDR3 bases are TGTGCCAGCAGCTTGGCCAGGAACACCGGGGAGCTGTTTTTT. Full variable domain (remainder filled in from reference TRBV5-4 and TRBJ2-2): ETGVTQSPTHLIKTRGQQVTLRCSSQSGHNTVSWYQQALGQGPQFIFQYYREEENGRGNFPPRFSGLQFPNYSSELNVNALELDDSALYLCASSLARNTGELFFGEGSRLTVL.

The chain links TRBV5-6 to TRBJ2-7; tentatively, D is TRBD1 (6 bases). The germline CDR1 and CDR2 sequences are SGHDT and YYEEEE. Between the trimmed V and J ends, which lost 0 bases and 6 bases, there was a span of 10 bases. The CDR3 has 13 residues. The CDR3, as DNA: TGTGCCAGCAGCTTGGGGACAGAAGGCGAGCAGTACGTC. Translation gives CASSLGTEGEQYV.

This clone turned up a few times. CDR3 residues: CASSSGVESPLHF. As DNA, the CDR3 is TGTGCCAGCAGCTCGGGGGTCGAGTCACCCCTCCACTTT. This chain links TRBV7-7 with TRBJ1-6, with a tentative D call TRBD1 (5 bases). CDR1 is SSHAT and CDR2 is FNYEAQ in the germline V gene (reference sequence). The CDR3 is 13 residues long. Trimming stripped 4 bases from V and 10 bases from J, with 11 bases between.